This paragraph covers one TCR beta chain sequence. This clone's antigen is unknown. Per-base qualities were not stored, and no clone one base away is much larger. The entry originates in a study of T cells in Graves' hyperthyroidism and ophthalmopathy (dated by TCRdb to between 2018 and 2021). Study-wide context: Peripheral blood was collected at initial diagnosis, before any treatment. TCR V-J signatures able to tell the groups apart were searched for in a discovery cohort of 95 to 100 patients, of whom 43 had Graves' ophthalmopathy and under 65 had stable Graves' hyperthyroidism. Prospective prediction of ophthalmopathy was tested in an independent validation cohort consisting of some 18 hyperthyroidism patients and 15 to 17 patients who later progressed to ophthalmopathy. The 100 or so discovery patients were randomly split 7:3 into training and test sets. Thyroid tissue and blood T-cell repertoires from six Graves' hyperthyroidism patients were also compared in the study. After blood sampling, hyperthyroidism patients were treated with methimazole at a starting dose of 30 mg daily, and ophthalmopathy patients were treated with high-dose intravenous methylprednisolone. TCR Vbeta CDR3 sequencing of around 130 peripheral blood samples (roughly 41 ophthalmopathy, roughly 74 hyperthyroidism and some 17 progressor patients) is reported in the paper.

Graves' hyperthyroidism was defined as stable when no progression to ophthalmopathy occurred over 18 months of follow-up. The hyperthyroidism patients were between 18 and 65 years old and newly diagnosed, with a disease duration of less than 2 months. Any patient with an uncontrolled infection, another autoimmune disease, pregnancy or lactation was excluded. Diagnoses were established on the basis of clinical symptoms, serum thyroxine and TRAb, thyroid ultrasound, and orbital computed tomography. Ficoll-Paque density gradient centrifugation was used to isolate PBMCs from around 10 ml of fresh peripheral blood. Total RNA was extracted with Trizol reagent, and quality was checked on an Agilent 2100 Bioanalyzer. Summary of the overall study and its limitations: Most expanded thyroid clonotypes (frequency above 0.001) were also found in blood, which suggests that blood repertoires may mirror thyroid immune responses. In validation, the model predicted progression to ophthalmopathy a median of roughly 6.2 months before onset, with about 70% sensitivity and roughly 72% specificity. A 13 V-J signature model separated ophthalmopathy from stable hyperthyroidism, with nearly 90% sensitivity and roughly 82% specificity in cross-validation and 80%/75% in testing. No statistical method was used to fix the sample size in advance, and group allocation was not hidden from the investigators.

Amplification of TCR beta CDR3 regions was carried out from RNA transcripts. The first round of RT-PCR for the TCR CDR3 was performed with the HTBI primer set and the Qiagen OneStep RT-PCR kit. Libraries were constructed in a second round of multiplex PCR, after which size selection and purification were performed. Sequencing of the libraries was done on an Illumina HiSeq2000 using paired-end 100 bp reads. Per the source publication's procedure: Raw data were processed with SOAPnuke, discarding reads with adapters, uncalled bases, mean Phred below 15, or no exact constant-primer or identifier match. COPE v1.2.5 was used to merge the high-quality paired reads, and each unique nucleotide sequence was defined as a clonotype. Clonotypes were aligned to IMGT TRBV, TRBD and TRBJ reference segments using MiTCR v1.1. The analysis was restricted to V-J combinations with a frequency above 0.0001, which together covered just over 99% of the repertoires. The TCS score was defined as F50 (clonal expansion) divided by E x V (chaos), with BLOSUM62-based TCRdist calculated between CDR3 peptides within each V-J. Welch's t-statistics and random forest reduced 500 to 650 V-J features to roughly 13, which were used in a naive Bayes classifier (R e1071). TCRdb reanalyzed the raw reads on its own, using fastp at Q25 for trimming and MiXCR for clone calling, and kept in-frame beta chains. Identical CDR3 proteins give one entry, which carries the most common genes and DNA. These V and J calls derive from TCRdb rather than the authors' analysis. For this sample there are approximately 710,000 distinct CDR3 sequences; roughly 17% appear just once. The ten most abundant clones make up 15% to 19% of the sample.

The CDR3 runs 16 amino acids, cysteine and phenylalanine included. The kept DNA is CDR3 alone, 48 bases in frame from the first base. V lost 1 base and J lost 3 bases, and the count of bases not matched to a germline gene is 4. Taken from the germline V gene, the CDR1 and CDR2 loops are SGHTA and FQGNSA. This TCR derives from a man aged 50-60 years with Graves' hyperthyroidism. The rearrangement combines TRBV7-2 with TRBJ1-4; TRBD1 lines up with 8 middle nucleotides. The sequenced sample consisted of blood. The CDR3: CASSLGQGAANEKLFF. The sequence in DNA is TGTGCCAGCAGCTTAGGTCAGGGGGCAGCTAATGAAAAACTGTTTTTT.